The 4 T cell receptor beta chains reported below all come from one sample, sequenced in a study of Ad26.COV2.S vaccination and SARS-CoV-2 variants (dated by TCRdb to the early 2020s). Taken with the paper, the label for treatment or condition translates to: roughly 19 received Ad26.COV2.S at low or high dose, single or two shots; about five received placebo; per-sample allocation not given. Repertoires of vaccine and placebo recipients were sequenced from samples taken on day 63 after the first injection. The library was prepared using the immunoSEQ multiplex PCR assay. The clones in this table, taken by TCRdb from immuneACCESS, are in-frame only. Not every clone is retained; where verified, under half of the shortfall comes from an unresolved V gene, and the cause of the rest is unknown. The sample profile shows 350,000 to 400,000 clones; 75% to 90% of them were found once. Approximately 3.7% of the sample belongs to the ten largest clones.

The specimen comprised peripheral blood, sampled in a trial of Ad26.COV2.S vaccine versus placebo. These receptors were taken from a person between 18 and 65 years old who received the Ad26.COV2.S COVID-19 vaccine or a placebo.

The chain uses TRBV5-1 and TRBJ2-7; 8 bases are shared with TRBD1. Germline V CDR1 and CDR2: SGHRS, YFSETQ. The ends lost 1 base at V and 5 bases at J; junction bases unmatched: 5. The CDR3 spans 14 residues. The CDR3 region is CASSLSQGAHEQYF. The CDR3 DNA follows: TGCGCCAGCAGCTTGTCGCAGGGGGCCCACGAGCAGTACTTC.

CDR3 coding DNA: TGTGCCAGCAGCCCCGTCGCGGACTATGGCTACACCTTC. Protein: CASSPVADYGYTF. The gene calls are TRBV7-2 and TRBJ1-2; D not resolved. V lost 5 bases and J 3 bases, leaving 10 bases between the germline ends. The CDR3 has 13 amino acids. Per germline, CDR1 SGHTA and CDR2 FQGNSA.

This rearrangement joins TRBV10-3 to TRBJ2-1; 9 bases align to TRBD1. From germline, CDR1 is ENHRY and CDR2 SYGVKD. V trimming: 11 bases; J trimming: 3 bases; junction bases outside the gene matches: 5. The CDR3 totals 13 residues. CDR3 sequence reads: CASKTGGYNEQFF. DNA for the CDR3: TGTGCCTCGAAGACAGGGGGCTACAATGAGCAGTTCTTC.

The chain has TRBV2 and TRBJ1-2; D is possibly TRBD1 (5 bases). This CDR3 comprises 13 residues. CDR1 and CDR2 from the germline V gene are SNHLY and FYNNEI. With 6 bases removed from V and 2 bases from J, the gap between germline ends came to 10 bases. The CDR3 reads CASSREENYGYTF. Written as DNA, the CDR3 is TGTGCCAGCAGCAGGGAAGAGAACTATGGCTACACCTTC.